This T cell receptor beta chain was captured by sequencing in a study of lymphopenia after photon versus proton radiotherapy. Here immunoSEQ multiplex PCR was the method, and the copy in TCRdb shows in-frame clones only, minus some. This table holds 50,000 to 60,000 clones, roughly 90% found once. The germline gives CDR1 SGHRS, CDR2 YFSETQ. This CDR3 has 14 residues. The ends were cut back, 4 bases at V and 7 bases at J, with 18 bases in the middle. The rearrangement joins TRBV5-1 to TRBJ2-7; D may be TRBD1 (6 bases). This clonotype was obtained from a woman aged 40 to 50 with cholangiocarcinoma. The sample in question was peripheral blood, obtained from a patient treated with photon-based radiotherapy. DNA of the CDR3: TGCGCCAGCAGCCCCTCGACAGGTTCCAGTGAGCAGTACTTC. It yields the protein CASSPSTGSSEQYF.